This entry concerns a single T cell receptor (beta chain). This clone's antigen is unknown. One base away there is no much larger clone; base qualities are not given. The data derive from a study of blood T cells in healthy people across ages (dated by TCRdb to about 2015). As for the study more broadly: In model experiments, roughly one uniquely barcoded TCR beta cDNA molecule per two T cells was captured by template switching. Donors of different ages were randomly distributed across sequencing lanes to avoid experimental bias. Using the same blood draw, the study looked at two additional independent replicas of 1 million unique cDNA reads for two donors, one aged 18 to 30 and the other aged 80 or older. The study measured age-related changes in TCR beta repertoire diversity using deep sequencing normalized with unique cDNA molecular identifiers. Four age groups were formed from the donors: young (average 16 years), middle-aged (approximately 42), aged (about 62) and long-lived (roughly 88). The study at large found these results: Observed TCR beta diversity per million T cells fell roughly linearly with age, and a significant reduction was already apparent by age around 39. A strong correlation was found between observed TCR beta diversity and the percentage of naive T cells measured by flow cytometry. Conclusive comparison of naive and antigen-experienced compartments was prevented by the profiling of bulk unsorted PBMCs. Estimates of total diversity based on one million sequenced T cells were considered lower bounds and underestimates. Because donor CMV infection status was unknown, age-related changes in expanded clonotypes were potentially confounded. Compared with the aged group, more naive CD4+ T cells, fewer expanded clones and increased TCR diversity were shown by the long-lived group, suggesting age selection.

The method behind the library was 5' RACE. Sequencing was carried out with an Illumina HiSeq 2500. A second 7 to 11 cycle PCR used a sample-barcoded 5' primer and a J-beta primer mix. Each TCR beta cDNA molecule received a unique molecular identifier from a template-switch 5' adaptor carrying 12 random nucleotides. At least 2.5 million CDR3-containing paired-end reads were obtained from each sample. The Mint cDNA synthesis kit, primed by a TRBC-specific oligonucleotide, was used to synthesize first-strand cDNA from all RNA. Following uracil-DNA glycosylase treatment, a first 18-cycle PCR with universal primers M1SS and BC2_uni_R was performed on all cDNA. The authors processed their data as follows. For normalization, 1 million high-quality reads, each with a distinct molecular identifier, were randomly selected from each sample. Instead of being binned into consensus sequences, reads that shared molecular identifiers were thrown out. CDR3 identification, clonotype clustering and error correction used MiTCR with a Q25 quality threshold and the strictest error-elimination algorithm. Lower-bound total TCR beta diversity was estimated with a nonparametric unseen species model using Euler transformation. TCRdb took the public reads, trimmed them with fastp at Q25, ran MiXCR for clone calling and kept in-frame beta chains. Every entry covers one CDR3 protein and lists the most common genes and DNA from its rows. The authors' filters were not applied to this entry. The sample table lists over 700,000 distinct CDR3 sequences, approximately 55% of them with a count of one. Approximately 40% of the sample rests with the top ten.

As encoded in the germline V gene, CDR1 is MDHEN while CDR2 is SYDVKM. From cysteine to phenylalanine, the CDR3 is 15 amino acids long. The kept DNA is CDR3 alone, 45 bases in frame from the first base. Clipping removes 2 bases from V and 5 bases from J, with 7 as the unmatched junction base count. Donors were 30 to 45 systemically healthy Caucasian individuals from Russia aged roughly 6 to 90 years. Ten milliliters of peripheral blood were drawn from each donor into EDTA-treated Vacutainer tubes. Ficoll-Paque density-gradient centrifugation was used to isolate PBMCs, with at least 7 million per sample. Trizol reagent was used to extract total RNA from the PBMCs, yielding at least 5.5 micrograms per sample. For every donor, flow cytometry on a PBMC aliquot measured the percentage of naive CD45RAhigh/CD27high T cells.

The chain employs TRBV28 and TRBJ2-7, with 9 middle bases fitting TRBD1. This sequence originates from a man at least 80 years old in good health. The sequencing input was blood. The DNA sequence reads TGTGCCAGCAGTTTAGAGGGACAGGGTCTCCACGAGCAGTACTTC. This gives the protein CASSLEGQGLHEQYF.